The clone carrying this T cell receptor beta chain has a handful of counts. The antigen is not known. These data belong to a study of T-cell memory formation after mild COVID-19. cDNA libraries for TCR alpha and TCR beta, carrying sample barcodes and UMIs, came from 5'RACE with constant-segment primers. TCRdb used MiXCR to reprocess the 5' RACE reads, holding one entry per CDR3 protein. The sample carries 350,000 to 450,000 distinct CDR3 sequences, 20% recorded once. Overall study results and limits: Clones that got smaller from day 15 to 85 had even CD4/CD8, while clones growing later tipped toward CD4+. Those CD4+ clones that contracted were mainly in CM and EM (CD8+ ones in EMRA).

The source is an adult woman who had mild COVID-19 (a few samples of this study predate the infection). Cell type and time point are not known. The specimen sequenced was PBMCs or a T cell subset sorted from them (not recorded which).

CDR3 bases: TGCGCCAGCAGCCCCTACCCCGTAGTAACTGAAGCTTTCTTT. Its translation: CASSPYPVVTEAFF. V and J are TRBV4-1 and TRBJ1-1; no firm D call. Germline lookup yields CDR1 MGHRA and CDR2 YSYEKL. The CDR3 has 14 residues. Trimming left V 4 bases short and J 5 bases short, with 14 bases between.